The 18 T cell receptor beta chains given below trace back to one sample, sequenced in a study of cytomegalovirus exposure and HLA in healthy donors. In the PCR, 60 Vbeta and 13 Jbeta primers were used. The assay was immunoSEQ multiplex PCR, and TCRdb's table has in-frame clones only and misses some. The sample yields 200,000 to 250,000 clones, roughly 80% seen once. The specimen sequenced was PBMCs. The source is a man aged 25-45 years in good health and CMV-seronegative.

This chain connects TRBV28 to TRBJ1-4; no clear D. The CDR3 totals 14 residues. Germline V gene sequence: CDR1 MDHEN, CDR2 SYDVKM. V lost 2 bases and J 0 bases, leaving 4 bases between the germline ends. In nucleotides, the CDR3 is TGTGCCAGCAGTTTACCTGCAACTAATGAAAAACTGTTTTTT. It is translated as CASSLPATNEKLFF.

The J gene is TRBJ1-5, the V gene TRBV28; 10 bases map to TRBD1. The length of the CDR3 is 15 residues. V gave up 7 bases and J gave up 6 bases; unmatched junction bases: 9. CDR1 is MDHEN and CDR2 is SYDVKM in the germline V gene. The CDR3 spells CASTLDRGRGQPQHF. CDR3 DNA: TGTGCCAGCACCCTAGACAGGGGGCGCGGTCAGCCCCAGCATTTT.

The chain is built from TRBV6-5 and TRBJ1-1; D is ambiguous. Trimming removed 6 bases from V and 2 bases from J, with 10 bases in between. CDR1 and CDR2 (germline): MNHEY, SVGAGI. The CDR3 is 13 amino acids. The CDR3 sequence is CASSRGYNTEAFF. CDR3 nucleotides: TGTGCCAGCAGCCGCGGTTATAACACTGAAGCTTTCTTT.

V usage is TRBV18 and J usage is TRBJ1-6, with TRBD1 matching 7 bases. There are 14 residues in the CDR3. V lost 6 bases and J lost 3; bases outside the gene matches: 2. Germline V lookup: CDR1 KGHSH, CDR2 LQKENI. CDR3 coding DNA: TGTGCCAGCTCCGCAGGGGGCTATAATTCACCCCTCCACTTT. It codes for CASSAGGYNSPLHF. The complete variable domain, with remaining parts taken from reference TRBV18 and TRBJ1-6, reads NAGVMQNPRHLVRRRGQEARLRCSPMKGHSHVYWYRQLPEEGLKFMVYLQKENIIDESGMPKERFSAEFPKEGPSILRIQQVVRGDSAAYFCASSAGGYNSPLHFGNGTRLTVT.

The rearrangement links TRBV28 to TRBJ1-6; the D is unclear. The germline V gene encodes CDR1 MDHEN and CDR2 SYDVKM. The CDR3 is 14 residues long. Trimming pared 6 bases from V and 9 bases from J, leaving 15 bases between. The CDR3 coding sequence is TGTGCCAGCAGCCCCCGTGGGGAGGTTTCACCCCTCCACTTT. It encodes CASSPRGEVSPLHF.

The CDR3 spells CASSWGQDYEQYF. The CDR3 DNA is TGTGCCAGCAGCTGGGGACAGGACTACGAGCAGTACTTC. This sequence joins TRBV7-8 and TRBJ2-7, with TRBD1 identical over 8 bases. Germline-derived CDR1 and CDR2 are SGHVS and FQNEAQ. V trimming: 4 bases; J trimming: 3 bases; junction bases outside the gene matches: 2. There are 13 residues in the CDR3.

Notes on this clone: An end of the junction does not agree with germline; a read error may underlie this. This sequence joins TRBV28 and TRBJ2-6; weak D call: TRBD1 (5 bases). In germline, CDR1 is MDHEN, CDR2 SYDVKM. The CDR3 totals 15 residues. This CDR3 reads CASSPTLSGASVLTF. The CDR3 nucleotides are TGTGCCAGCAGCCCAACCCTCTCTGGGGCCAGCGTCCTGACTTTC.

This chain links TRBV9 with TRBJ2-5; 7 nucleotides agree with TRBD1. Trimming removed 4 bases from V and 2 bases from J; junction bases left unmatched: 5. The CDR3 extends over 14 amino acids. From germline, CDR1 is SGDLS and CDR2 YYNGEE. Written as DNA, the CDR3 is TGTGCCAGCAGCACCTCGGGACAGCAAGAGACCCAGTACTTC. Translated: CASSTSGQQETQYF.

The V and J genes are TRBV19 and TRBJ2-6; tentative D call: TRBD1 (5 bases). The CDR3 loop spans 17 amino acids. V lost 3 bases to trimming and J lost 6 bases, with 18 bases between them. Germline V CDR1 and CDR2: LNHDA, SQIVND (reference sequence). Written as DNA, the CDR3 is TGTGCCAGTAGTATTGAGTGGGGCCGGGTGGAGGCCAACGTCCTGACTTTC. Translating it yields CASSIEWGRVEANVLTF.

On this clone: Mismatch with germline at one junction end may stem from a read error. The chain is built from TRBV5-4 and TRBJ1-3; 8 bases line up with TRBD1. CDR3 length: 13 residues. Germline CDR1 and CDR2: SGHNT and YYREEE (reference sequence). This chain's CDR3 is CATSLQGANTIYF. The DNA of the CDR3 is TGTGCCACCAGCCTTCAGGGGGCAAACACCATATATTTT.

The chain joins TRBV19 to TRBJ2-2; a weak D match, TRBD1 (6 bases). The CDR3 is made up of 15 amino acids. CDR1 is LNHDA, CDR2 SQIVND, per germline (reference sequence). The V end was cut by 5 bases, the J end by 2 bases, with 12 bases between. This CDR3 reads CASSHRVINTGELFF. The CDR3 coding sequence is TGTGCCAGTAGTCACAGGGTTATCAACACCGGGGAGCTGTTTTTT.

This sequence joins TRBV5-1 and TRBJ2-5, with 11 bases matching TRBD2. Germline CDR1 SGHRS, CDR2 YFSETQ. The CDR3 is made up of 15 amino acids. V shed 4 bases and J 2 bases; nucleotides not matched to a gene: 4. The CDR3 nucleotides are TGCGCCAGCAGCGGGCTAGCGGGGGGACAAGAGACCCAGTACTTC. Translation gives CASSGLAGGQETQYF. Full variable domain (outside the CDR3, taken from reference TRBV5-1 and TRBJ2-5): KAGVTQTPRYLIKTRGQQVTLSCSPISGHRSVSWYQQTPGQGLQFLFEYFSETQRNKGNFPGRFSGRQFSNSRSEMNVSTLELGDSALYLCASSGLAGGQETQYFGPGTRLLVL.

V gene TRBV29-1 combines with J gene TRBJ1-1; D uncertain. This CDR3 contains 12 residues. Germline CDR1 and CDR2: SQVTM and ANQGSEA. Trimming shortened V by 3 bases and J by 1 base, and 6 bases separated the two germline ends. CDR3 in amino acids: CSVDRGNTEAFF. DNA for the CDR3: TGCAGCGTTGATCGGGGGAACACTGAAGCTTTCTTT.

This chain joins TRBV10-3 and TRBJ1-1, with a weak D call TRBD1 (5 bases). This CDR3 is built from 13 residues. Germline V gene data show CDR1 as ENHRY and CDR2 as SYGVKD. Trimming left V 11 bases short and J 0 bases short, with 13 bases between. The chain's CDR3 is CAVRQIMNTEAFF. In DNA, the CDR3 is TGTGCCGTAAGACAGATCATGAACACTGAAGCTTTCTTT.

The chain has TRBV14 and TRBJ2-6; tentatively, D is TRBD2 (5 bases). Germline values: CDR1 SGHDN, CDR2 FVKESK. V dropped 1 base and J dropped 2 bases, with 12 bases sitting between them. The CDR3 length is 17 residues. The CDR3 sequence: CASSQGTLRAGANVLTF. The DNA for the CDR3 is TGTGCCAGCAGCCAAGGTACGCTGAGGGCTGGGGCCAACGTCCTGACTTTC. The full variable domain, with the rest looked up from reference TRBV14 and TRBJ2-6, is EAGVTQFPSHSVIEKGQTVTLRCDPISGHDNLYWYRRVMGKEIKFLLHFVKESKQDESGMPNNRFLAERTGGTYSTLKVQPAELEDSGVYFCASSQGTLRAGANVLTFGAGSRLTVL.

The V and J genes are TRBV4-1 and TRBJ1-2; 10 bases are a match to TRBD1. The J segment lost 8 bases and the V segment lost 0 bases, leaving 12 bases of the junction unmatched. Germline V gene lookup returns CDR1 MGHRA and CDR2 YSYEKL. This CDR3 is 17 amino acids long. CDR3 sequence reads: CASSQDMERQGASGYTF. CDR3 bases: TGCGCCAGCAGCCAAGATATGGAGAGACAGGGGGCGAGCGGCTACACCTTC.

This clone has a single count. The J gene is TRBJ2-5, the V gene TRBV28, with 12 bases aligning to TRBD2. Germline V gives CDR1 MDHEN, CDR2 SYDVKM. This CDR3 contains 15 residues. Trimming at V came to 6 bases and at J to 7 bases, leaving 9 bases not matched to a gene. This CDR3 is CASRLAGGGRVTQYF. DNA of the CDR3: TGTGCCAGCAGGCTAGCGGGGGGGGGTCGTGTGACCCAGTACTTC.

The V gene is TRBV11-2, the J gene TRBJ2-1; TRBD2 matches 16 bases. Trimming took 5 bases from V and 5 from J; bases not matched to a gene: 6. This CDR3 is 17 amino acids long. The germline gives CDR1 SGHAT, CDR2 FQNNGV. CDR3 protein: CASSPGTSGGEDNEQFF. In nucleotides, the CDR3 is TGTGCCAGCAGCCCGGGGACTAGCGGGGGGGAAGACAATGAGCAGTTCTTC.